This is a list of T cell receptor beta chains from one sample in a study of blood T cell repertoires in COVID-19. Measured with immunoSEQ multiplex PCR; TCRdb has only the in-frame clones, and not every one. The profile shows some 58,000 clones, around nine tenths of them singletons. Sequenced: peripheral blood. These receptors all stem from a man in his fifties or sixties with acute or convalescent COVID-19. CDR3s include the opening cysteine and the closing phenylalanine or tryptophan. D genes are given only for firm matches. A clone size is listed for some rows: how often the clone was seen (once, few, many), or a class if it is expanded.

d_call j_call clone_size v_call cdr3_aa cdr3_nt
- TRBJ1-4 - TRBV2 CAGGISNEKLFF TGTGCCGGGGGGATAAGTAATGAAAAACTGTTTTTT
- TRBJ1-5 - TRBV4-1 CASSQGDRQPQHF TGCGCCAGCAGCCAAGGCGACAGGCAGCCCCAGCATTTT
- TRBJ2-1 - TRBV5-1 CASSSDRTDHNEQFF TGCGCCAGCAGCTCGGACCGGACAGACCACAATGAGCAGTTCTTC
- TRBJ2-5 once TRBV21-1 CASSKQPGQGNETQYF TGTGCCAGCAGCAAACAACCGGGACAGGGGAATGAGACCCAGTACTTC
TRBD1 TRBJ1-2 - TRBV2 CASSADRGRGYTF TGTGCCAGCAGTGCAGACAGGGGTAGAGGCTACACCTTC
- TRBJ1-3 once TRBV15 CATSRDQGSGNTIYF TGTGCCACCAGCAGAGACCAGGGCTCTGGAAACACCATATATTTT
TRBD1 TRBJ1-4 - TRBV27 CASSWRTGAREKLFF TGTGCCAGCAGTTGGCGGACAGGGGCACGTGAAAAACTGTTTTTT
TRBD1 TRBJ2-1 - TRBV3-1/TRBV3-2 CASSLLDRGLYNEQFF TGTGCCAGCAGCCTACTGGACAGGGGTCTTTACAATGAGCAGTTCTTC
TRBD2 TRBJ2-1 - TRBV7-3 CASSFLAGVYNEQFF TGTGCCAGCAGCTTTCTAGCGGGAGTCTACAATGAGCAGTTCTTC
- TRBJ1-4 - TRBV28 CASGEGRGEKLFF TGTGCCAGCGGGGAGGGGAGAGGCGAAAAACTGTTTTTT
TRBD1 TRBJ2-7 - TRBV11-2 CASSLRDRGRQF TGTGCCAGCAGCTTGCGGGACAGGGGCCGCCAGTTC
TRBD2 TRBJ2-1 - TRBV19 CASSTGTSSYNEQFF TGTGCCAGTAGCACCGGGACTAGCAGCTACAATGAGCAGTTCTTC
- TRBJ2-1 once TRBV10-1 CASSGGASSYNEQFF TGCGCCAGCAGTGGCGGGGCCAGCTCCTACAATGAGCAGTTCTTC
TRBD1 TRBJ2-1 - TRBV7-3 CASSPLGQGDNEQFF TGTGCCAGCAGCCCCCTAGGACAGGGGGACAATGAGCAGTTCTTC